This entry lists 17 T cell receptor beta chains sequenced from one sample in a study of early T cells in non-severe SARS-CoV-2 infection. A single record per CDR3 protein comes from TCRdb applying MiXCR to the 5' RACE reads. In the table there are around 76,000 distinct CDR3 sequences, about 12% of which are singletons. Sequencing used whole blood. These receptors were taken from an adult who was a healthcare worker with PCR-confirmed SARS-CoV-2 infection or an uninfected control (not recorded which).

The sample holds a few counts of this clonotype. The chain recombines TRBV28 with TRBJ2-7, with D maybe TRBD2 (5 bases). Germline V gives CDR1 MDHEN, CDR2 SYDVKM. The CDR3 has 15 amino acids. Trimming removed 2 bases from V and 0 bases from J, with 11 bases in between. CDR3 DNA: TGTGCCAGCAGTTTACCCAGCGGAATCTCCTACGAGCAGTACTTC. As protein: CASSLPSGISYEQYF.

The chain uses TRBV28 and TRBJ2-7, with 9 positions matching TRBD2. The CDR3 has 16 residues. From germline, CDR1 is MDHEN and CDR2 SYDVKM. Trimming took 8 bases from V and 0 from J; bases not matched to a gene: 11. The CDR3 sequence is CASGLTSGRSSYEQYF. CDR3 coding DNA: TGTGCCAGCGGCCTGACTAGCGGTAGAAGCTCCTACGAGCAGTACTTC.

The V gene is TRBV27, the J gene TRBJ2-1; D is unclear. V lost 4 bases to trimming and J lost 0 bases, with 7 bases between them. Germline CDR1 MNHEY, CDR2 SMNVEV (reference sequence). This CDR3 has 14 amino acids. The CDR3 sequence is CASSSSSSYNEQFF. DNA of the CDR3: TGTGCCAGCAGTTCCTCTAGCTCCTACAATGAGCAGTTCTTC.

The J gene is TRBJ2-1, the V gene TRBV10-3; no reliable D call. Germline V gives CDR1 ENHRY, CDR2 SYGVKD. The V end lost 4 bases, the J end lost 3 bases, and 10 bases lay between the germline ends. The CDR3 is made up of 14 amino acids. The CDR3 nucleotides read TGTGCCATCAGTGGGTCCGAGGACTACAATGAGCAGTTCTTC. This sequence encodes CAISGSEDYNEQFF.

This clonotype was seen at least ten times. This chain connects TRBV7-3 to TRBJ2-1, with 7 bases aligning to TRBD2. Trimming removed 0 bases from V and 8 bases from J; junction bases left unmatched: 4. Per germline, CDR1 SGHTA and CDR2 FQGTGA. The CDR3 extends over 14 amino acids. CDR3 nucleotide sequence: TGTGCCAGCAGCTTAACGGCTAGCGGCGATGAGCAGTTCTTC. It specifies CASSLTASGDEQFF.

This clonotype was seen many times. The chain employs TRBV27 and TRBJ1-1, with TRBD1 matching over 7 bases. V gave up 4 bases and J gave up 1 base; unmatched junction bases: 9. The CDR3 sequence is 16 residues long. Germline V lookup: CDR1 MNHEY, CDR2 SMNVEV (reference sequence). For the CDR3, the DNA is TGTGCCAGCAGTTCGCGACAGGGTAACGCGAACACTGAAGCTTTCTTT. This translates into CASSSRQGNANTEAFF.

The table lists this clonotype with many counts. This chain joins TRBV28 and TRBJ1-2, with a tentative D call TRBD1 (6 bases). V shed 1 base and J shed 8 bases, with 20 bases lying between them. The germline gives CDR1 MDHEN, CDR2 SYDVKM. The CDR3 is 16 amino acids. Written as DNA, the CDR3 is TGTGCCAGCAGTTTATCTATAGGAGTACAGGGAGGCGGCTACACCTTC. It translates to CASSLSIGVQGGGYTF.

At least ten counts were recorded for this clonotype. The chain recombines TRBV18 with TRBJ2-7, with D perhaps assigned TRBD1 or TRBD2 (5 bases each). Deletions cut 4 bases from V and 3 bases from J, with 7 bases between. CDR1 and CDR2 (germline): KGHSH, LQKENI. This CDR3 has 12 residues. In DNA form, the CDR3 reads TGTGCCAGCTCACGGGACCGCTACGAGCAGTACTTC. It yields the protein CASSRDRYEQYF.

This clonotype was counted ten times or more. V and J are TRBV12-3 or TRBV12-4 and TRBJ1-5; D is unresolved. The CDR3 is 13 residues long. The ends were cut back, 6 bases at V and 8 bases at J, with 14 bases in the middle. CDR3 sequence (DNA): TGTGCCAGCAGCCCGGGAATCTTGGAGCCCCAGCATTTT. As protein: CASSPGILEPQHF.

The rearrangement links TRBV28 to TRBJ1-2; the D is unclear. V was trimmed by 2 bases and J by 3 bases, leaving 7 bases between them. CDR3 length equals 13 residues. Germline CDR1 and CDR2: MDHEN and SYDVKM. The CDR3 region has the DNA TGTGCCAGCAGTTTAAGGCAGGACTATGGCTACACCTTC. Translated, it gives CASSLRQDYGYTF.

This clonotype was seen more than once but under ten times. This rearrangement joins TRBV10-3 to TRBJ2-2, with 8 bases aligning to TRBD1. This CDR3 spans 15 amino acids. From germline, CDR1 is ENHRY and CDR2 SYGVKD. V lost 5 bases, J lost 2 bases, and 4 bases stayed unmatched. CDR3 loop: CAISLGQGNTGELFF. CDR3 bases: TGTGCCATCAGTCTCGGACAGGGTAACACCGGGGAGCTGTTTTTT.

Only a few counts were recorded for this clonotype. The chain has TRBV28 and TRBJ2-5; TRBD1 matches at 12 bases. The CDR3 length is 16 residues. V gave up 1 base and J gave up 3 bases; unmatched junction bases: 3. Germline CDR1 MDHEN, CDR2 SYDVKM. The CDR3 DNA reads TGTGCCAGCAGTTTATCGGGGACAGGGGGCGAAGAGACCCAGTACTTC. It yields the protein CASSLSGTGGEETQYF.

The J gene is TRBJ2-6, the V gene TRBV20-1; a possible D gene is TRBD2 (6 bases). Trimming took 3 bases from V and 4 from J, leaving 13 bases between them. Germline CDR1 and CDR2: DFQATT and SNEGSKA (reference sequence). This CDR3 contains 15 residues. The CDR3: CSARGGHDGANVLTF. The CDR3 DNA is TGCAGTGCTAGGGGAGGACATGACGGGGCCAACGTCCTGACTTTC.

In this sample, this clonotype turned up a few times. The V and J genes are TRBV2 and TRBJ1-1; D call uncertain. V was pared by 6 bases and J by 1 base, with 9 bases between. This CDR3 contains 13 residues. The germline V gene has CDR1 SNHLY and CDR2 FYNNEI. The CDR3 sequence: CASSAGRNTEAFF. In nucleotides, the CDR3 is TGTGCCAGCAGCGCGGGGAGGAACACTGAAGCTTTCTTT.

The sample holds many counts of this clonotype. The chain links TRBV28 to TRBJ2-3; 10 nucleotides agree with TRBD1. The J segment lost 4 bases and the V segment lost 3 bases, leaving 10 bases of the junction unmatched. There are 17 residues in the CDR3. Germline CDR1 and CDR2: MDHEN and SYDVKM. The CDR3 protein is CASSFYSGTGEADTQYF. In DNA form, the CDR3 reads TGTGCCAGCAGTTTTTACTCCGGGACAGGGGAGGCAGATACGCAGTATTTT.

The gene calls are TRBV12-3 or TRBV12-4 and TRBJ2-7; D might be TRBD2 (6 bases). The germline V and J ends were trimmed by 6 bases and 6 bases, with 12 bases remaining between them. This CDR3 is built from 12 residues. CDR3 nucleotides: TGTGCCAGCAGACCCACCGGGGGCGAGCAGTACTTC. This encodes CASRPTGGEQYF.

Remarks on this clonotype: This may stem from a read error, because a much larger clone lies one nucleotide away. The CDR3 DNA reads TGCAGTGCTTGGCGGAGGGACACAAACACCGGGGAGCTGTTTTTT. Encoded protein: CSAWRRDTNTGELFF. The V call is TRBV20-1, the J call TRBJ2-2, with D possibly being TRBD1 or TRBD2 (6 bases each). The CDR3 length is 15 residues. The ends were cut back, 5 bases at V and 2 bases at J, with 15 bases in the middle. The germline V gene encodes CDR1 DFQATT and CDR2 SNEGSKA (reference sequence).